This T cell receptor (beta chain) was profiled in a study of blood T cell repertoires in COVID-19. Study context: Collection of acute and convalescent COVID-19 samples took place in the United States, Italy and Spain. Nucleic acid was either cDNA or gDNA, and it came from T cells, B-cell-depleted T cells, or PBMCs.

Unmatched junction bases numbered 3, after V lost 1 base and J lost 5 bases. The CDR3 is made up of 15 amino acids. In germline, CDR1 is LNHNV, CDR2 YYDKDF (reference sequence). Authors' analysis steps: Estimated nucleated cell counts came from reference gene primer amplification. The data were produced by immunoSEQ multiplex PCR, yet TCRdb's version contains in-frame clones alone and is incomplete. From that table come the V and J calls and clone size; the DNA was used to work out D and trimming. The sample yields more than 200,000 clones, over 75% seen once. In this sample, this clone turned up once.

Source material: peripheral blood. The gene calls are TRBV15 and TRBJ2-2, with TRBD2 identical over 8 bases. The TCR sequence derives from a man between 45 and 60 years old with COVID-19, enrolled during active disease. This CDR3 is CATSRVSGSTGELFF. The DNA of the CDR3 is TGTGCCACCAGCAGAGTGAGCGGGAGTACCGGGGAGCTGTTTTTT.